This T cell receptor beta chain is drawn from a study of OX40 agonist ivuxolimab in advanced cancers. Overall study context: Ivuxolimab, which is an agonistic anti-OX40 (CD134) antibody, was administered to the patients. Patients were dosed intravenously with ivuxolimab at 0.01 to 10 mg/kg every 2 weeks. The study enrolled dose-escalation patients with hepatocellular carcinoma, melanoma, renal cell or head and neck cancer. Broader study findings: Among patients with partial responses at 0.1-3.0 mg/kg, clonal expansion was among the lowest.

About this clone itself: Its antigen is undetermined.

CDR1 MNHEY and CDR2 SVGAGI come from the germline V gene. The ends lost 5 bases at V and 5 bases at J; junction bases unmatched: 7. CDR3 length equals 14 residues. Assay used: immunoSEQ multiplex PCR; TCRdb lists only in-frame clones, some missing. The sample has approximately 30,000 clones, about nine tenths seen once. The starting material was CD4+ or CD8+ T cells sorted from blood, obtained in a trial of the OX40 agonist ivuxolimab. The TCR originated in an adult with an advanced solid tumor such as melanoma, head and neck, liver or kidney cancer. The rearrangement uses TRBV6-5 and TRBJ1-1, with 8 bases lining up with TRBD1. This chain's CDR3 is CASSVPGGVTEAFF. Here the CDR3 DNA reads TGTGCCAGCAGTGTCCCAGGGGGCGTAACTGAAGCTTTCTTT.